Each of the 27 T cell receptor beta chains below was sequenced from the same sample in a study of technical replicates of blood from a handful of donors. Using immunoSEQ multiplex PCR, the repertoire was profiled, and TCRdb retains in-frame clones only, with some absent. Of 75,000 or so clones listed, around 92% are singletons. Sequenced: T cells isolated from PBMCs. Receptors originate from a human donor in good health.

The chain is built from TRBV30 and TRBJ2-7; a possible D gene is TRBD1 (5 bases). The CDR3 covers 12 residues. The V end lost 0 bases, the J end lost 5 bases, and 8 bases lay between the germline ends. The germline V gene encodes CDR1 GTSNPN and CDR2 SVGIG (reference sequence). The CDR3: CAWSVQGDEQYF. For the CDR3, the DNA is TGTGCCTGGAGTGTACAAGGGGACGAGCAGTACTTC.

This sequence joins TRBV7-3 and TRBJ1-5, with 9 bases aligning to TRBD1. The V and J ends lost 4 bases and 9 bases, in that order; junction bases with no gene match: 4. Germline V gene data show CDR1 as SGHTA and CDR2 as FQGTGA. The CDR3 sequence is 13 residues long. In DNA form, the CDR3 reads TGTGCCAGCAGCTGGGACAGGGTTGGGCCCCAGCATTTT. Translation gives CASSWDRVGPQHF.

V and J are TRBV6-1 and TRBJ2-7, with 8 nucleotides matching TRBD1. Germline values: CDR1 MNHNS, CDR2 SASEGT. CDR3 length: 13 residues. Trimming at V came to 8 bases and at J to 6 bases, leaving 9 bases not matched to a gene. CDR3 sequence reads: CASQPGQGGEQYF. The CDR3 coding sequence is TGTGCCAGCCAACCAGGACAGGGTGGCGAGCAGTACTTC.

The chain couples TRBV5-1 to TRBJ1-2, with D tentatively TRBD1 (5 bases). The CDR3 has 13 residues. Between the trimmed V and J ends, which lost 2 bases and 7 bases, there was a span of 12 bases. CDR1 and CDR2 from the germline V gene are SGHRS and YFSETQ. The CDR3 reads CASSLGNQGGYTF. In DNA, the CDR3 is TGCGCCAGCAGCTTAGGAAACCAGGGTGGCTACACCTTC.

The V call is TRBV6-1, the J call TRBJ1-1; maybe TRBD1 (5 bases). Trimming took 6 bases from V and 2 from J, leaving 10 bases between them. The CDR3 contains 13 residues. Germline loops: CDR1 MNHNS, CDR2 SASEGT. CDR3 DNA sequence: TGTGCCAGCAGCAGGGTGGGAAACACTGAAGCTTTCTTT. It translates to CASSRVGNTEAFF.

This chain joins TRBV19 and TRBJ2-1; the match to TRBD1 covers 9 bases. Losses at the gene ends were 8 bases for V and 7 bases for J; bases not matched to a gene: 24. The CDR3 sequence is 19 residues long. Germline-derived CDR1 and CDR2 are LNHDA and SQIVND (reference sequence). The CDR3 DNA sequence: TGTGCCAGTCACCGGGGCCGTGTAACATTGTGGGGACAGGGAAATGAGCAGTTCTTC. Residues: CASHRGRVTLWGQGNEQFF.

The chain joins TRBV5-1 to TRBJ1-2, with D possibly being TRBD1 (6 bases). Germline V gene sequence: CDR1 SGHRS, CDR2 YFSETQ. CDR3 size: 15 residues. V was pared by 5 bases and J by 6 bases, with 20 bases between. CDR3 DNA sequence: TGCGCCAGCAGTGTAGGGGGGGGGCCGGTTGATGGCTACACCTTC. Translated, it gives CASSVGGGPVDGYTF.

The chain is built from TRBV7-9 and TRBJ1-1; D gene unclear. This CDR3 region has 14 residues. Germline CDR1 is SEHNR and CDR2 is FQNEAQ (reference sequence). Trimming took 1 base from V and 1 from J, leaving 7 bases between them. In DNA, the CDR3 is TGTGCCAGCAGCTTAGGCTCGGGGAACACTGAAGCTTTCTTT. Its protein product is CASSLGSGNTEAFF.

The chain recombines TRBV29-1 with TRBJ1-2; no reliable D call. V gave up 4 bases and J gave up 2 bases, with 8 bases separating them. Germline V CDR1 and CDR2: SQVTM, ANQGSEA. The CDR3 has 12 amino acids. This CDR3 is CSVVGRNYGYTF. The CDR3 DNA sequence: TGCAGCGTTGTGGGCAGAAACTATGGCTACACCTTC.

The chain is built from TRBV4-1 and TRBJ2-7, with 7 bases identical to TRBD1. The CDR3 is 16 amino acids. J was trimmed by 5 bases and V by 1 base; bases with no gene match: 11. The V gene's germline CDR1 is MGHRA and CDR2 YSYEKL. In nucleotides, the CDR3 is TGCGCCAGCAGCCAAGGCTATCGAGGGGGCATGCACGAGCAGTACTTC. Amino acids: CASSQGYRGGMHEQYF.

This rearrangement joins TRBV4-3 to TRBJ2-7; 10 bases are shared with TRBD2. The CDR3 totals 15 residues. CDR1 and CDR2 (germline): LGHNA, YSLEER. Unmatched junction bases numbered 2, after V lost 0 bases and J lost 3 bases. CDR3 residues: CASSQEGLASYEQYF. CDR3 bases: TGCGCCAGCAGCCAAGAGGGACTAGCGAGCTACGAGCAGTACTTC.

The gene calls are TRBV6-1 and TRBJ1-1; tentatively, D is TRBD1 (5 bases). The CDR3 contains 13 residues. V was pared by 2 bases and J by 1 base, with 5 bases between. Germline V gene lookup returns CDR1 MNHNS and CDR2 SASEGT. The CDR3 protein is CASSETGNTEAFF. The CDR3, as DNA: TGTGCCAGCAGTGAAACAGGGAACACTGAAGCTTTCTTT.

The J gene is TRBJ1-1, the V gene TRBV4-2; D perhaps matches TRBD1 (6 bases). Trimming stripped 5 bases from V and 0 bases from J, with 22 bases between. The CDR3 runs 18 residues. The germline V gene encodes CDR1 LGHNA and CDR2 YNFKEQ. The DNA of the CDR3 is TGTGCCAGCAGCTCCCAAGCAGGGGCCCCCGAACTGAACACTGAAGCTTTCTTT. This gives the protein CASSSQAGAPELNTEAFF.

The chain uses TRBV6-4 and TRBJ1-5; a weak D match, TRBD1 (6 bases). The CDR3 has 17 amino acids. Trimming took 2 bases from V and 3 from J, leaving 17 bases between them. Germline-derived CDR1 and CDR2 are MRHNA and SNTAGT. The CDR3 here is CASSDPLETGLNQPQHF. CDR3 DNA sequence: TGTGCCAGCAGTGACCCCTTAGAGACAGGCCTCAATCAGCCCCAGCATTTT.

The J gene is TRBJ2-7, the V gene TRBV5-1; D may be TRBD2 (6 bases). Deletions cut 4 bases from V and 6 bases from J, with 26 bases between. CDR1 and CDR2 from the germline V gene are SGHRS and YFSETQ. The CDR3 runs 17 residues. CDR3 sequence (DNA): TGCGCCAGCAGCGAGGAGGTGGGAGGCGGTGGGGGAATCGAGCAGTACTTC. Its translation: CASSEEVGGGGGIEQYF.

About this clone: This sample also contains other DNA sequences that code for the same CDR3. This chain joins TRBV9 and TRBJ2-5; a weak D match, TRBD2 (5 bases). This CDR3 is 12 amino acids long. CDR1 is SGDLS and CDR2 is YYNGEE in the germline V gene. The V and J ends lost 7 bases and 5 bases respectively, with 12 bases between them. CDR3 region: CASGLGEETQYF. DNA of the CDR3: TGTGCCAGCGGGTTGGGAGAGGAGACCCAGTACTTC.

In this sample, this clone turned up once. The identical CDR3 is also encoded by other nucleotide sequences in the sample. J is TRBJ2-7 and V is TRBV11-2; 12 bases agree with TRBD2. This CDR3 comprises 15 residues. Losses at the gene ends were 5 bases for V and 4 bases for J; bases not matched to a gene: 6. The germline V gene has CDR1 SGHAT and CDR2 FQNNGV. The CDR3 here is CASSLLAGGPYEQYF. The CDR3 DNA reads TGTGCCAGCAGCCTTCTAGCGGGAGGGCCATACGAGCAGTACTTC.

The CDR3 coding sequence is TGCGCCAGCAGCACAAGACAGGGGCTCGACACTGAAGCTTTCTTT. Protein sequence: CASSTRQGLDTEAFF. This chain links TRBV5-1 with TRBJ1-1; TRBD1 aligns across 8 bases. This CDR3 region has 15 residues. The junction had 8 bases not matched to a gene; V was cut back by 4 bases and J by 3 bases. In germline, CDR1 is SGHRS, CDR2 YFSETQ.

CDR3 loop: CASSQVGVTDTQYF. Written as DNA, the CDR3 is TGTGCCAGCAGCCAAGTAGGGGTCACAGATACGCAGTATTTT. The chain employs TRBV14 and TRBJ2-3, with TRBD1 as a possible D gene (5 bases). V lost 1 base, J lost 2 bases, and 7 bases lay in between. Germline V gene sequence: CDR1 SGHDN, CDR2 FVKESK. The CDR3 is 14 residues long.

This clone was counted only a few times. The chain couples TRBV5-4 to TRBJ2-7, with D perhaps matching TRBD1 (6 bases). The CDR3 contains 13 residues. With 4 bases removed from V and 3 bases from J, the gap between germline ends came to 11 bases. CDR1 SGHNT and CDR2 YYREEE come from the germline V gene (reference sequence). The CDR3 loop is CASSGWDNYEQYF. CDR3 coding DNA: TGTGCCAGCAGCGGTTGGGACAACTACGAGCAGTACTTC.

V gene TRBV10-1 combines with J gene TRBJ1-1, with D possibly matching TRBD1 (5 bases). The CDR3 runs 17 residues. V dropped 2 bases and J dropped 1 base, with 17 bases sitting between them. Germline CDR1 WNHNN, CDR2 SYGVQD (reference sequence). This CDR3 reads CASSEGWGKTRNTEAFF. In DNA form, the CDR3 reads TGCGCCAGCAGTGAGGGGTGGGGCAAAACGAGGAACACTGAAGCTTTCTTT.

The rearrangement joins TRBV11-3 to TRBJ1-2; maybe TRBD1 (6 bases). V dropped 1 base and J dropped 1 base, with 19 bases sitting between them. This CDR3 comprises 18 residues. In germline, CDR1 is SGHNT, CDR2 YENEEA. CDR3 in amino acids: CASSLGDGRRTVNYGYTF. The CDR3 region has the DNA TGTGCCAGCAGCTTAGGAGATGGTAGACGGACAGTTAACTATGGCTACACCTTC.

The chain is built from TRBV25-1 and TRBJ1-1; 8 nucleotides match TRBD1. This CDR3 comprises 13 residues. Trimming removed 5 bases from V and 12 bases from J; junction bases left unmatched: 11. Germline V gives CDR1 MGHDK, CDR2 SYGVNS. The CDR3 loop reads CASSYRAGGTSFF. The CDR3 region has the DNA TGTGCCAGCAGTTATAGGGCAGGGGGCACGTCTTTCTTT.

This rearrangement joins TRBV27 to TRBJ1-2; no firm D call. With 3 bases removed from V and 2 bases from J, the gap between germline ends came to 10 bases. This CDR3 has 14 residues. CDR1 is MNHEY and CDR2 is SMNVEV in the germline V gene (reference sequence). The CDR3 bases are TGTGCCAGCAGTTTTCGGGTTACCAACTATGGCTACACCTTC. It yields the protein CASSFRVTNYGYTF.

The chain couples TRBV19 to TRBJ1-1; the match to TRBD1 covers 8 bases. J gave up 6 bases and V 5 bases, and 8 bases lay outside the gene matches. Per germline, CDR1 LNHDA and CDR2 SQIVND (reference sequence). This CDR3 has 14 amino acids. CDR3 nucleotide sequence: TGTGCCAGTAGTCCCGGACAGGGCAGGGCTGAAGCTTTCTTT. Translation: CASSPGQGRAEAFF.

The chain employs TRBV5-4 and TRBJ2-3; TRBD2 aligns across 10 bases. The CDR3 sequence is 13 residues long. Germline assignment: CDR1 SGHNT and CDR2 YYREEE (reference sequence). With V trimmed by 4 bases and J by 8 bases, 4 bases remained unmatched. In nucleotides, the CDR3 is TGTGCCAGCAGCATTCTAGCGGGAGTTACGCAGTATTTT. This sequence encodes CASSILAGVTQYF.

V is TRBV18 and J is TRBJ1-1; 8 bases agree with TRBD1. V lost 5 bases and J lost 1; bases outside the gene matches: 9. From germline, CDR1 is KGHSH and CDR2 LQKENI. The CDR3 consists of 16 residues. Here the CDR3 reads CASSELAGTGNTEAFF. Here the CDR3 DNA reads TGTGCCAGCTCAGAACTAGCCGGGACAGGGAACACTGAAGCTTTCTTT.